One and the same sample provided the 15 T cell receptor beta chains below, sequenced in a study of metastatic and nonmetastatic thyroid tumors. No treatment of any kind had been given to any patient before thyroid surgery. TCRdb re-called the PCR reads through MiXCR. The table records about 11,000 clones, approximately 30% of them present only once. The sequenced sample consisted of tumor tissue. These receptors were obtained from a male donor with papillary thyroid cancer or a benign thyroid nodule (not recorded which). Some clones in this sample may be carry-over from other donors' samples.

The V and J genes are TRBV20-1 and TRBJ2-1; 14 nucleotides match TRBD2. Germline V CDR1 and CDR2: DFQATT, SNEGSKA (reference sequence). CDR3 length equals 15 residues. The trim removed 1 base at V and 7 bases at J, leaving 3 bases unmatched. CDR3 nucleotides: TGCAGTGCTAGAGCCGGGACTAGCGGGAGAAATGAGCAGTTCTTC. Encoded protein: CSARAGTSGRNEQFF.

This clone has only a few counts. A much larger clone lies a single base off, so this may be a read error. V and J are TRBV6-4 and TRBJ2-3, with D perhaps being TRBD1 or TRBD2 (5 bases each). Germline V CDR1 and CDR2: MRHNA, SNTAGT. The CDR3 length is 15 residues. The CDR3 nucleotides read TGTGCCAGCAGTTATTCGGCAGGGAGCACGGATACGCAGTATTTT. Its translation is CASSYSAGSTDTQYF.

This sequence joins TRBV27 and TRBJ2-2; either TRBD1 or TRBD2 may supply D (5 bases each). V lost 3 bases, J lost 6 bases, and 14 bases lay in between. The CDR3 is 15 residues long. Germline assignment: CDR1 MNHEY and CDR2 SMNVEV (reference sequence). The CDR3 nucleotides read TGTGCCAGCAGTTTCTCCGGGGCTAAAGCCGGGGAGCTGTTTTTT. Its translation is CASSFSGAKAGELFF.

This clone qualifies as medium-sized. The chain joins TRBV6-4 to TRBJ2-6, with D perhaps matching TRBD1 (5 bases). The V gene's germline CDR1 is MRHNA and CDR2 SNTAGT. The V end was cut by 6 bases, the J end by 7 bases, with 16 bases between. The CDR3 has 15 amino acids. CDR3 nucleotides: TGTGCCAGCAGGGGGTTGGGGCCTCCAGCCAACGTCCTGACTTTC. Translated, it gives CASRGLGPPANVLTF.

The rearrangement joins TRBV20-1 to TRBJ1-1; TRBD1 is a possible D gene (6 bases). Per the germline V gene, CDR1 is DFQATT and CDR2 is SNEGSKA (reference sequence). The CDR3 is 14 residues long. Trimming pared 3 bases from V and 1 base from J, leaving 12 bases between. Written as DNA, the CDR3 is TGCAGTGCTAGCAGGGGAAGTGGGAACACTGAAGCTTTCTTT. Translation: CSASRGSGNTEAFF.

This clone was seen repeatedly, ten times or more. The gene calls are TRBV11-2 and TRBJ2-3; no firm D call. This CDR3 is 15 amino acids long. Trimming removed 0 bases at V and 1 base at J, with 8 bases between. Germline assignment: CDR1 SGHAT and CDR2 FQNNGV. CDR3 nucleotide sequence: TGTGCCAGCAGCTTAGAATACCTCCGCACAGATACGCAGTATTTT. Translated, it gives CASSLEYLRTDTQYF.

J is TRBJ2-7 and V is TRBV20-1; D gene uncertain. This CDR3 is built from 13 residues. From germline, CDR1 is DFQATT and CDR2 SNEGSKA (reference sequence). The CDR3 loop reads CSPRGPSDYEQYV. The CDR3 bases are TGCAGTCCTAGAGGACCGTCTGACTACGAGCAGTACGTC.

The chain's CDR3 is CASSLAPRTAEREAYEQYF. The CDR3, as DNA: TGCGCCAGCAGCTTAGCTCCCAGGACAGCCGAGCGGGAGGCCTACGAGCAGTACTTC. This chain connects TRBV5-1 to TRBJ2-7; TRBD2 aligns across 9 bases. Trimming removed 2 bases from V and 2 bases from J; junction bases left unmatched: 17. This CDR3 is 19 amino acids long. Germline assignment: CDR1 SGHRS and CDR2 YFSETQ.

By proportion, this clone is medium-sized. The V call is TRBV7-9, the J call TRBJ2-1; the D gene could be TRBD1 or TRBD2 (7 bases each). Germline CDR1 reads SEHNR; CDR2 reads FQNEAQ (reference sequence). Between the trimmed V and J ends, which lost 5 bases and 3 bases, there was a span of 11 bases. The CDR3 runs to 14 residues. CDR3 nucleotides: TGTGCCAGCAGCGCGGGGGACAGCTACAATGAGCAGTTCTTC. Its translation: CASSAGDSYNEQFF.

This clone turned up a few times. The chain couples TRBV27 to TRBJ2-1; D gene unclear. There are 14 residues in the CDR3. From germline, CDR1 is MNHEY and CDR2 SMNVEV (reference sequence). V was shortened by 4 bases and J by 6 bases, with 13 bases between the two germline ends. The CDR3 DNA is TGTGCCAGCAGTTCCGGAACAACTTCCAATGAGCAGTTCTTC. Protein product: CASSSGTTSNEQFF.

This chain connects TRBV4-1 to TRBJ1-2; D remains unclear. This CDR3 region has 15 residues. Germline CDR1 is MGHRA and CDR2 is YSYEKL. Trimming removed 5 bases at V and 5 bases at J, with 18 bases between. The CDR3 spells CASSAAASTEYGYTF. Here the CDR3 DNA reads TGCGCCAGCAGCGCAGCGGCGAGCACCGAATATGGCTACACCTTC.

In this sample, this clone is medium-sized (0.01 to 0.1%). The CDR3 coding sequence is TGTGCCAGCAGTTACTGGACCCTCTTCTACAATGAGCAGTTCTTC. Amino acid sequence: CASSYWTLFYNEQFF. V and J are TRBV7-8 and TRBJ2-1; the D is unclear. The V end lost 6 bases, the J end lost 3 bases, and 15 bases lay between the germline ends. The length of the CDR3 is 15 residues. Germline V lookup: CDR1 SGHVS, CDR2 FQNEAQ.

This chain uses TRBV20-1 with TRBJ1-2; D uncertain. The germline V gene has CDR1 DFQATT and CDR2 SNEGSKA (reference sequence). V was cut by 4 bases and J by 4 bases, with 10 bases left in between. This CDR3 is built from 12 residues. The DNA of the CDR3 is TGCAGTGCTAAGGTCCGGATCTATGGCTACACCTTC. Translation: CSAKVRIYGYTF.

For the CDR3, the DNA is TGCAGTGCTAGAGTGGGAATCATGAGCTCCTACGAGCAGTACTTC. It encodes CSARVGIMSSYEQYF. This sequence joins TRBV20-1 and TRBJ2-7; no clear D. V was trimmed by 1 base and J by 0 bases, leaving 13 bases between them. Germline lookup yields CDR1 DFQATT and CDR2 SNEGSKA (reference sequence). CDR3 length: 15 residues.

In this sample, this clone turned up many times. The rearrangement links TRBV11-3 to TRBJ1-1, with D hard to call. The CDR3 totals 15 residues. The germline V gene has CDR1 SGHNT and CDR2 YENEEA. Trimming took off 5 bases at V and 4 bases at J, with 17 bases between the two ends. In nucleotides, the CDR3 is TGTGCCAGCAGCCCCCCCCCACAGTTCACCACTGAAGCTTTCTTT. This gives the protein CASSPPPQFTTEAFF.